The rows below give T cell receptor beta chains drawn from one sample of a study of CD8+CD57+ T cells in acquired aplastic anemia. One entry per CDR3 protein, called by TCRdb with MiXCR from the reads. This sample has 100,000 to 150,000 distinct CDR3 sequences, with around two fifths found just once. The sample comprised sorted CD4+, CD8+, or CD8+CD57+ T cells (not recorded which) from PBMCs. Source of these receptors: a human donor in good health, serving as a control. Each CDR3 is given with its conserved first and last residue. The order of the fields is D gene, V gene, J gene, CDR3 protein. D genes are given only for firm matches.

>.|TRBV3-1|TRBJ2-1
CASSERLVKGAEQFF
>.|TRBV11-1|TRBJ1-5
CASSPAPGEKLFFGSGTQHF
>.|TRBV12-3/TRBV12-4|TRBJ2-7
CASERGGTGEQYF
>TRBD1|TRBV12-3/TRBV12-4|TRBJ1-2
CASSFHQGASGYTF
>TRBD1|TRBV24-1|TRBJ2-2
CATSDPPGTGSAKGTGELFF
>.|TRBV10-3|TRBJ2-3
CALSEIGGTNTQYF
>.|TRBV3-1|TRBJ2-1
CASSLAGTGIQNEQFF
>TRBD1|TRBV3-1|TRBJ1-2
CASSRGTGAVNLYGYTF
>.|TRBV20-1|TRBJ1-5
CSASAGGGYGNQPQHF
>.|TRBV28|TRBJ2-4
CARRERGSTKNIQYF
>TRBD1|TRBV6-2/TRBV6-3|TRBJ2-3
CASSYSSSGTGGPDTQYF
>TRBD1|TRBV29-1|TRBJ2-3
CSVATGGTSTDTQYF
>TRBD2|TRBV7-6|TRBJ2-1
CASSGASGSYNEQFF
>.|TRBV24-1|TRBJ2-5
CATSGGGKETQYF
>.|TRBV20-1|TRBJ2-7
CSARQPPTEYF
>.|TRBV11-1|TRBJ2-7
CASSLVPQSLSSYEQYF
>.|TRBV4-3|TRBJ2-3
CASSQERGASGKQYF
>TRBD2|TRBV29-1|TRBJ2-3
CSVGGGTDTQYF
>.|TRBV9|TRBJ2-7
CASSADGYEQYF
>TRBD2|TRBV10-3|TRBJ2-3
CATTSVENTDTQYF
>TRBD2|TRBV12-3/TRBV12-4|TRBJ2-7
CASSSSSGSFYEQYF
>.|TRBV7-2|TRBJ1-5
CASSYLGTANQPQHF
>TRBD1|TRBV28|TRBJ2-7
CASSPGDRVAGQYF
>TRBD1|TRBV20-1|TRBJ1-5
CSATTGEGFGNQPQHF
>.|TRBV29-1|TRBJ2-3
CSVLGTGVRTDTQYF
>TRBD1|TRBV25-1|TRBJ1-1
CASRGTGGTEAFF
>.|TRBV6-1|TRBJ1-2
CASTSRTELTSRGYTF
>TRBD1|TRBV4-2|TRBJ1-2
CASSQGGQGLDGYTF
>.|TRBV15|TRBJ1-3
CATSSQPVVLSGNTIYF
>TRBD2|TRBV20-1|TRBJ2-5
CSVPHGAGGPRETQYF
>TRBD2|TRBV6-2/TRBV6-3|TRBJ2-5
CASRGLAETQYF
>.|TRBV6-4|TRBJ2-3
CASSDSRGGFYTDTQYF
>.|TRBV25-1|TRBJ2-2
CASSQDHPAGVTGELFF
>TRBD1|TRBV24-1|TRBJ1-2
CATSEETGGSYGYTF
>TRBD2|TRBV14|TRBJ2-3
CASSLGLATDTQYF
>.|TRBV2|TRBJ1-2
CASSEAGLLNYGYTF